These 20 T cell receptor beta chains were all obtained from the same sample, sequenced in a study of PD-L1 blockade in urothelial cancer. Time point reported: pretreatment peripheral blood. Sequencing was performed with immunoSEQ multiplex PCR; in TCRdb, only in-frame clones are kept and a portion is missing. The table includes approximately 50,000 clones, approximately 79% detected once. Specimen: PBMCs, collected around atezolizumab (anti-PD-L1) treatment. The receptors here all came from a man aged 65 to 85 with urothelial cancer.

This clone was seen just once. The chain carries TRBV25-1 and TRBJ1-1; D perhaps matches TRBD1 (6 bases). Trimming left V 8 bases short and J 4 bases short, with 11 bases between. The CDR3 covers 12 residues. CDR1 is MGHDK and CDR2 is SYGVNS in the germline V gene. The CDR3 loop reads CASLQGTTEAFF. The CDR3 nucleotides are TGTGCCAGCCTTCAGGGGACCACTGAAGCTTTCTTT.

This chain joins TRBV15 and TRBJ1-4; D perhaps matches TRBD1 (5 bases). V was trimmed by 1 base and J by 10 bases, leaving 22 bases between them. The CDR3 runs to 17 residues. Per the germline V gene, CDR1 is LNHNV and CDR2 is YYDKDF (reference sequence). In DNA form, the CDR3 reads TGTGCCACCAGCAGAGCGCGGGGCAGTTACAACCTCGGAAAACTGTTTTTT. This translates into CATSRARGSYNLGKLFF.

The genes are TRBV7-2 and TRBJ2-3, with 11 bases identical to TRBD2. The CDR3 has 13 amino acids. J was trimmed by 14 bases and V by 5 bases; bases with no gene match: 9. Germline CDR1 is SGHTA and CDR2 is FQGNSA. CDR3 in amino acids: CASSATTSGSGYF. As DNA, the CDR3 is TGTGCCAGCAGCGCCACCACTAGCGGGAGTGGGTATTTT.

CDR3 sequence: CASSPPEGALSYGYTF. The CDR3 DNA reads TGTGCCAGCAGTCCCCCCGAGGGGGCGCTGAGCTATGGCTACACCTTC. The chain employs TRBV28 and TRBJ1-2; 7 nucleotides line up with TRBD1. The CDR3 sequence is 16 residues long. Trimming took 5 bases from V and 4 from J; bases not matched to a gene: 13. CDR1 and CDR2 from the germline V gene are MDHEN and SYDVKM.

The rearrangement uses TRBV5-5 and TRBJ2-5; 9 bases agree with TRBD2. V lost 4 bases to trimming and J lost 3 bases; unmatched junction nucleotides: 7. Germline assignment: CDR1 SGHKS and CDR2 YYEKEE (reference sequence). The CDR3 runs 15 residues. CDR3 residues: CASSPRLAGKETQYF. In DNA form, the CDR3 reads TGTGCCAGCAGCCCTCGTCTAGCGGGGAAAGAGACCCAGTACTTC.

V is TRBV18 and J is TRBJ2-4; TRBD2 matches at 11 bases. Germline V gene lookup returns CDR1 KGHSH and CDR2 LQKENI. Unmatched junction bases numbered 7, after V lost 3 bases and J lost 0 bases. The CDR3 is made up of 18 amino acids. In DNA form, the CDR3 reads TGTGCCAGCTCACCGGCTAGCGGGGGGACTATAGCCAAAAACATTCAGTACTTC. Translation: CASSPASGGTIAKNIQYF.

The rearrangement uses TRBV6-6 and TRBJ1-5; D remains unclear. V was pared by 5 bases and J by 5 bases, with 16 bases between. The CDR3 sequence is 15 residues long. Germline lookup yields CDR1 MNHNY and CDR2 SVGAGI (reference sequence). Written as DNA, the CDR3 is TGTGCCAGCAGTCCGGACTTACGCCGTCATCAGCCCCAGCATTTT. Translating gives CASSPDLRRHQPQHF.

The rearrangement joins TRBV4-2 to TRBJ2-1; 10 bases are shared with TRBD2. After removal of 3 bases from V and 14 bases from J, the junction contained 7 bases not matched to a gene. Looked up from germline, CDR1 is LGHNA and CDR2 is YNFKEQ. This CDR3 region has 13 residues. The CDR3 DNA follows: TGTGCCAGCAGCCAGGGTAGGACTAGCGGCAAGTTCTTC. Translated: CASSQGRTSGKFF.

This chain joins TRBV13 and TRBJ2-1, with TRBD2 identical over 8 bases. The CDR3 loop spans 16 amino acids. The germline gives CDR1 PRHDT, CDR2 FYEKMQ (reference sequence). The V segment lost 1 base and the J segment 4 bases; nucleotides outside the gene matches: 6. CDR3 amino acids: CASSLAGGGDYNEQFF. The CDR3 bases are TGTGCCAGCAGCTTAGCGGGAGGGGGGGATTACAATGAGCAGTTCTTC.

The chain has TRBV7-2 and TRBJ2-3, with 8 nucleotides matching TRBD2. Trimming at V came to 1 base and at J to 3 bases, leaving 0 bases not matched to a gene. The CDR3 has 14 residues. CDR1 and CDR2 (germline): SGHTA, FQGNSA. The CDR3 loop reads CASSLVAGTDTQYF. In DNA, the CDR3 is TGTGCCAGCAGCTTAGTAGCGGGAACAGATACGCAGTATTTT.

This chain uses TRBV9 with TRBJ1-5; unclear D gene. Germline CDR1 is SGDLS and CDR2 is YYNGEE. V was trimmed by 3 bases and J by 0 bases, leaving 7 bases between them. The CDR3 consists of 14 residues. Here the CDR3 DNA reads TGTGCCAGCAGCGAAGGACTTAGCAATCAGCCCCAGCATTTT. It encodes CASSEGLSNQPQHF.

The sample holds one count of this clone. The CDR3 region is CATLGLADNEQFF. DNA of the CDR3: TGTGCCACCCTGGGACTAGCGGATAATGAGCAGTTCTTC. The chain recombines TRBV6-5 with TRBJ2-1; 11 bases are a match to TRBD2. V was pared by 10 bases and J by 7 bases, with 6 bases of the junction left unmatched. The CDR3 contains 13 residues. CDR1 is MNHEY and CDR2 is SVGAGI in the germline V gene.

The chain couples TRBV7-2 to TRBJ1-2, with a tentative D call TRBD1 (6 bases). Germline V gene lookup returns CDR1 SGHTA and CDR2 FQGNSA. The ends were cut back, 4 bases at V and 1 base at J, with 13 bases in the middle. This CDR3 has 15 amino acids. Written as DNA, the CDR3 is TGTGCCAGCAGCTCGCAGGGGCAGGTTAACTATGGCTACACCTTC. Amino acid sequence: CASSSQGQVNYGYTF. Full variable domain (missing parts from reference TRBV7-2 and TRBJ1-2): GAGVSQSPSNKVTEKGKDVELRCDPISGHTALYWYRQSLGQGLEFLIYFQGNSAPDKSGLPSDRFSAERTGGSVSTLTIQRTQQEDSAVYLCASSSQGQVNYGYTFGSGTRLTVV.

This clone was counted between two and nine times. The chain uses TRBV20-1 and TRBJ1-5; the D is unclear. With 3 bases removed from V and 12 bases from J, the gap between germline ends came to 9 bases. This CDR3 is 10 amino acids long. Per the germline V gene, CDR1 is DFQATT and CDR2 is SNEGSKA (reference sequence). The CDR3 bases are TGCAGTGCTAGGAGTGGTCTCCAGCATTTT. Protein: CSARSGLQHF.

The V gene is TRBV5-5, the J gene TRBJ2-5; 8 bases match TRBD1. The CDR3 totals 14 residues. CDR1 is SGHKS, CDR2 YYEKEE, per germline (reference sequence). V lost 0 bases, J lost 5 bases, and 3 bases stayed unmatched. The CDR3 region has the DNA TGTGCCAGCAGCTTGGTTGGGACAGGTGAGACCCAGTACTTC. Encoded protein: CASSLVGTGETQYF.

This sequence joins TRBV5-1 and TRBJ1-4; 10 bases are a match to TRBD1. V lost 4 bases, J lost 6 bases, and 6 bases stayed unmatched. The CDR3 has 15 amino acids. Germline CDR1 and CDR2: SGHRS and YFSETQ. The CDR3: CASSDGTGVYEKLFF. As DNA, the CDR3 is TGCGCCAGCAGCGACGGGACAGGGGTTTATGAAAAACTGTTTTTT. Complete variable domain (other parts from reference TRBV5-1 and TRBJ1-4): KAGVTQTPRYLIKTRGQQVTLSCSPISGHRSVSWYQQTPGQGLQFLFEYFSETQRNKGNFPGRFSGRQFSNSRSEMNVSTLELGDSALYLCASSDGTGVYEKLFFGSGTQLSVL.

The V gene is TRBV16, the J gene TRBJ1-1, with D possibly matching TRBD1 (5 bases). With 0 bases removed from V and 4 bases from J, the gap between germline ends came to 9 bases. Germline loops: CDR1 KGHSY, CDR2 FQNENV. The CDR3 is made up of 14 amino acids. CDR3 sequence reads: CASSQSYRGTEAFF. Written as DNA, the CDR3 is TGTGCCAGCAGCCAATCGTATAGGGGCACTGAAGCTTTCTTT.

This clone appeared a few times. The J gene is TRBJ2-6, the V gene TRBV2, with D uncertain. This CDR3 has 14 residues. The germline V gene has CDR1 SNHLY and CDR2 FYNNEI. V was cut by 6 bases and J by 0 bases, with 6 bases left in between. This CDR3 reads CASRKSSGANVLTF. Written as DNA, the CDR3 is TGTGCCAGCAGAAAGAGCTCTGGGGCCAACGTCCTGACTTTC.

This chain connects TRBV7-9 to TRBJ2-1; 11 bases map to TRBD1. With 5 bases clipped from V and 5 bases from J, the junction kept 8 bases outside the gene matches. CDR1 and CDR2 from the germline V gene are SEHNR and FQNEAQ (reference sequence). CDR3 length: 16 residues. The CDR3 DNA is TGTGCCAGCAGCCCACCTGGGACAGGGGGGAACAATGAGCAGTTCTTC. Its protein is CASSPPGTGGNNEQFF.

The DNA for the CDR3 is TGCAGCGCCAGCCAAGGAGGAGGTGAAAAACTGTTTTTT. Protein sequence: CSASQGGGEKLFF. The V and J genes are TRBV29-1 and TRBJ1-4; D gene uncertain. Germline CDR1 and CDR2: SQVTM and ANQGSEA. V lost 7 bases, J lost 7 bases, and 16 bases lay in between. The CDR3 length is 13 residues.